A single sample is the source of the 14 T cell receptor beta chains below, sequenced in a study of T cell responses to AZD1222 COVID-19 vaccine (dated by TCRdb to the early 2020s). The library was built by means of the immunoSEQ multiplex PCR assay. TCRdb mirrors the immuneACCESS table, restricted to in-frame sequences. Some clones are absent from its copies; in checked studies, under half trace to an unresolved V gene, and the reason for the others is unknown. Present in this sample are about 200,000 clones, approximately 94% of which were seen just once. 1.7% of the sample belongs to the ten largest clones. Per the publication, the time point label means: about 28 days (+/-7) after the second vaccine dose. Interpreted using the paper, the treatment or condition label stands for: meningococcal conjugate vaccine given as trial control. The source material was peripheral blood, sampled 28 days after the second dose of the MenACWY control vaccine. The receptors were sampled from an adult who received the MenACWY meningococcal vaccine as a control.

The rearrangement joins TRBV19 to TRBJ2-2; 11 bases line up with TRBD2. The CDR3 has 16 amino acids. CDR1 is LNHDA, CDR2 SQIVND, per germline (reference sequence). Germline trimming cut 5 bases from V and 5 bases from J; bases unmatched to any gene: 7. The CDR3 loop reads CASSSSGRLGTGELFF. The CDR3 nucleotides read TGTGCCAGTAGTTCTAGCGGGAGGCTGGGGACCGGGGAGCTGTTTTTT.

The chain joins TRBV28 to TRBJ2-5; D is uncertain. V was shortened by 3 bases and J by 0 bases, with 5 bases between the two germline ends. The CDR3 loop spans 13 amino acids. Germline values: CDR1 MDHEN, CDR2 SYDVKM. CDR3 nucleotide sequence: TGTGCCAGCAGTTTGGCAGACCAAGAGACCCAGTACTTC. It is translated as CASSLADQETQYF. Filled out from reference TRBV28 and TRBJ2-5, the complete variable domain reads DVKVTQSSRYLVKRTGEKVFLECVQDMDHENMFWYRQDPGLGLRLIYFSYDVKMKEKGDIPEGYSVSREKKERFSLILESASTNQTSMYLCASSLADQETQYFGPGTRLLVL.

The V gene is TRBV9, the J gene TRBJ2-3; 12 nucleotides align to TRBD1. The CDR3 covers 15 residues. The junction had 2 bases not matched to a gene; V was cut back by 0 bases and J by 6 bases. CDR1 and CDR2 (germline): SGDLS, YYNGEE. The CDR3 coding sequence is TGTGCCAGCAGCGTAGAGGGACAGGGGGCCGATACGCAGTATTTT. This sequence encodes CASSVEGQGADTQYF.

The chain joins TRBV4-1 to TRBJ2-7; 16 bases agree with TRBD2. The germline V gene encodes CDR1 MGHRA and CDR2 YSYEKL. The J segment lost 4 bases and the V segment lost 0 bases, leaving 6 bases of the junction unmatched. The CDR3 consists of 18 residues. DNA for the CDR3: TGCGCCAGCAGCCAAGAGCCGGGACTAGCGGGAGGGGGGTACGAGCAGTACTTC. Residues: CASSQEPGLAGGGYEQYF.

V usage is TRBV24-1 and J usage is TRBJ2-2, with D hard to call. Trimming took off 7 bases at V and 2 bases at J, with 4 bases between the two ends. The CDR3 runs 12 residues. From germline, CDR1 is KGHDR and CDR2 SFDVKD. The CDR3 DNA is TGTGCCACCAGGGACAACACCGGGGAGCTGTTTTTT. Its translation is CATRDNTGELFF.

The DNA for the CDR3 is TGCGCCAGCCTCGGACAGGGTGGCGAGCAGTACTTC. Translation gives CASLGQGGEQYF. This chain uses TRBV5-1 with TRBJ2-7, with 8 bases lining up with TRBD1. V lost 7 bases and J lost 6; bases outside the gene matches: 6. The CDR3 spans 12 residues. The V gene's germline CDR1 is SGHRS and CDR2 YFSETQ.

The rearrangement joins TRBV7-9 to TRBJ1-4; perhaps TRBD1 as D (5 bases). The CDR3 is made up of 14 amino acids. Between the trimmed V and J ends, which lost 5 bases and 6 bases, there was a span of 13 bases. Germline values: CDR1 SEHNR, CDR2 FQNEAQ (reference sequence). CDR3 sequence: CASSRGQGYEKLFF. CDR3 DNA sequence: TGTGCCAGCAGCCGAGGGCAGGGCTATGAAAAACTGTTTTTT. The full variable domain, rest sourced from reference TRBV7-9 and TRBJ1-4, is DTGVSQNPRHKITKRGQNVTFRCDPISEHNRLYWYRQTLGQGPEFLTYFQNEAQLEKSRLLSDRFSAERPKGSFSTLEIQRTEQGDSAMYLCASSRGQGYEKLFFGSGTQLSVL.

The rearrangement joins TRBV5-1 to TRBJ1-1; TRBD1 aligns across 10 bases. With 5 bases clipped from V and 4 bases from J, the junction kept 5 bases outside the gene matches. The germline CDR1 and CDR2 sequences are SGHRS and YFSETQ. This CDR3 region has 14 residues. The CDR3 DNA follows: TGCGCCAGCAGTGAGACAGGGGGCATCACTGAAGCTTTCTTT. The encoded protein is CASSETGGITEAFF.

This rearrangement joins TRBV3-1 (or the pseudogene TRBV3-2) to TRBJ2-7, with D maybe TRBD2 (6 bases). Trimming removed 0 bases from V and 0 bases from J, with 9 bases in between. The germline V gene has CDR1 LGHDT and CDR2 YNNKEL (reference sequence). CDR3 size: 15 residues. This CDR3 reads CASSQDRRDSYEQYF. The CDR3 DNA reads as TGTGCCAGCAGCCAAGACCGGCGGGACTCCTACGAGCAGTACTTC.

V is TRBV3-1 (or the pseudogene TRBV3-2) and J is TRBJ1-1, with D uncertain. The CDR3 sequence is 14 residues long. Germline-derived CDR1 and CDR2 are LGHDT and YNNKEL (reference sequence). Trimming shortened V by 2 bases and J by 2 bases, and 9 bases separated the two germline ends. CDR3 nucleotide sequence: TGTGCCAGCAGCCAAACCACGATCAACACTGAAGCTTTCTTT. Residues: CASSQTTINTEAFF.

This clone appeared once. The rearrangement uses TRBV5-1 and TRBJ2-5; D is unclear. Trimming took off 1 base at V and 1 base at J, with 14 bases between the two ends. Germline V gene data show CDR1 as SGHRS and CDR2 as YFSETQ. This CDR3 comprises 16 residues. CDR3 coding DNA: TGCGCCAGCAGCTTGCTCGGTGACGCGCGCCAAGAGACCCAGTACTTC. Translating it yields CASSLLGDARQETQYF.

This chain connects TRBV30 to TRBJ2-5; 8 bases are a match to TRBD1. Germline values: CDR1 GTSNPN, CDR2 SVGIG (reference sequence). The CDR3 is 16 residues long. V gave up 1 base and J gave up 4 bases; unmatched junction bases: 11. The CDR3 spells CAWSATTPGQGETQYF. The CDR3 DNA is TGTGCCTGGAGTGCGACTACTCCCGGACAGGGAGAGACCCAGTACTTC.

The J gene is TRBJ2-3, the V gene TRBV27; 7 bases are shared with TRBD2. V dropped 2 bases and J dropped 2; count of bases not matched to a gene: 1. This CDR3 is 14 amino acids long. The V gene's germline CDR1 is MNHEY and CDR2 SMNVEV (reference sequence). The CDR3 is CASSLLADTDTQYF. Written as DNA, the CDR3 is TGTGCCAGCAGTTTACTAGCGGACACAGATACGCAGTATTTT.

The chain recombines TRBV25-1 with TRBJ2-7; D is possibly TRBD2 (5 bases). The CDR3 is 13 amino acids. The germline CDR1 and CDR2 sequences are MGHDK and SYGVNS. The germline V and J ends were trimmed by 5 bases and 2 bases, with 10 bases remaining between them. The CDR3 here is CASSRLATYEQYF. The CDR3 DNA is TGTGCCAGCAGTCGGCTAGCCACCTACGAGCAGTACTTC.